This TCR beta chain was sequenced during a study of human versus mouse CDR3 diversity and MHC coevolution. Study overall: The immunoSEQ assay reportedly detects one in 200,000 T cells. Study-wide results and limits: iCHAO1 estimated the human TCR beta repertoire at 1.5 million to 2 million clonotypes. The lowest clonal inequality scores came from most of the three human donors.

This CDR3 contains 14 residues. V lost 4 bases and J 1 base, leaving 10 bases between the germline ends. Germline loops: CDR1 LNHDA, CDR2 SQIVND (reference sequence). Points on this clone: Its antigen is not identified.

Sequenced by immunoSEQ multiplex PCR; TCRdb stores in-frame clones only, minus some. The sample lists approximately 81,000 clones, 80% to 95% occurring once. The V call is TRBV19, the J call TRBJ1-1, with TRBD1 as a possible D gene (6 bases). The sequence came from a person aged 25 to 69 in good health. The sequencing sample was made of naive CD4+ T cells from blood. The subset here: CD45RO-negative CD62L-positive naive CD4 T cells. The CDR3 nucleotides are TGTGCCAGTAGTAAGACAGGTGGGAACACTGAAGCTTTCTTT. Translated, it gives CASSKTGGNTEAFF.